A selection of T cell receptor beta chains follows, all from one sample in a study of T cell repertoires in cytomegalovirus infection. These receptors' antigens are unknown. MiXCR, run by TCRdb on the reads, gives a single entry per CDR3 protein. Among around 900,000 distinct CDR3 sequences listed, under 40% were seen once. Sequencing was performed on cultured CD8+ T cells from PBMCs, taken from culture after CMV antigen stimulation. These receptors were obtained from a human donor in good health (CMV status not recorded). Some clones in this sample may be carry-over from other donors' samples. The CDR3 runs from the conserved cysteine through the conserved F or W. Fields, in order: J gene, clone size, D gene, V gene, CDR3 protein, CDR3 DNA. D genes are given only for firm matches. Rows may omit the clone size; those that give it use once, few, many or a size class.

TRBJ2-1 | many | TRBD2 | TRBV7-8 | CASSWVGGAGNEQFF | TGTGCCAGCAGCTGGGTCGGGGGGGCCGGGAATGAGCAGTTCTTC
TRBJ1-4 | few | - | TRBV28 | CASGSVAETGLGKLFF | TGTGCCAGCGGTTCAGTGGCGGAGACAGGTCTCGGAAAACTGTTTTTT
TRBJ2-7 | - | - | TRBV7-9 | CASSLVGGGGEQYF | TGTGCCAGCAGCTTAGTTGGGGGAGGTGGTGAGCAGTACTTC
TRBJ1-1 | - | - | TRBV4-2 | CASSQDGPLRAFF | TGTGCCAGCAGCCAAGACGGACCGTTACGAGCTTTCTTT
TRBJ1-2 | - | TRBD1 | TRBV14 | CASSLGTVNGYTF | TGTGCCAGCAGCCTTGGGACAGTTAATGGCTACACCTTC
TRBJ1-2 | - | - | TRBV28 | CASSFGGDPHDGYTF | TGTGCCAGCAGTTTTGGTGGGGACCCCCATGATGGCTACACCTTC
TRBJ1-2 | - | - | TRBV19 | CASSIPSGRTSANYGYTF | TGTGCCAGTAGTATCCCGTCCGGGAGGACATCCGCTAACTATGGCTACACCTTC
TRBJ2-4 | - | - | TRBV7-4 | CASSLRGGPKNIQYF | TGTGCCAGCAGCTTGAGGGGGGGCCCCAAAAACATTCAGTACTTC
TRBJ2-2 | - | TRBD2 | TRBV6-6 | CASSSPGLAGELFF | TGTGCCAGCAGTTCTCCGGGACTAGCCGGGGAGCTGTTTTTT
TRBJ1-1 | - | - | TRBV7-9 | CASNHLNTEAFF | TGTGCCAGCAACCACTTAAACACTGAAGCTTTCTTT
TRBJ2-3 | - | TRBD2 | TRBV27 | CASSISGSYTDTQYF | TGTGCCAGCAGTATTAGCGGGAGCTACACAGATACGCAGTATTTT
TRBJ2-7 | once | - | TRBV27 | CASSLVPTGYEQYF | TGTGCCAGCAGTTTAGTCCCAACAGGTTACGAGCAGTACTTC
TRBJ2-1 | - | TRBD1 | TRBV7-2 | CASSSLTGPSYNEQFF | TGTGCCAGCAGCTCACTGACAGGGCCCTCCTACAATGAGCAGTTCTTC
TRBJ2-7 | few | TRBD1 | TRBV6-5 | CASSLRDRVTLEQYF | TGTGCCAGCAGTCTTAGGGACAGGGTTACCCTCGAGCAGTACTTC